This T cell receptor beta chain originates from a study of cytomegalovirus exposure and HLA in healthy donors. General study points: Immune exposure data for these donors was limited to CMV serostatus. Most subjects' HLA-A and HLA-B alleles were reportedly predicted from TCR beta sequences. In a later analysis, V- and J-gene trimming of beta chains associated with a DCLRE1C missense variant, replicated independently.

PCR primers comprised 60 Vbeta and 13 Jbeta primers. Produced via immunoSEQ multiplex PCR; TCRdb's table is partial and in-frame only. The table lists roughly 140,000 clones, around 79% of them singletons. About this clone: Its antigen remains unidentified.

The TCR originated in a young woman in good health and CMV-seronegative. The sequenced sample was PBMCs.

The chain's CDR3 is CASSGGEPQETQYF. In DNA, the CDR3 is TGCGCCAGCAGCGGGGGGGAGCCTCAAGAGACCCAGTACTTC. The chain has TRBV5-1 and TRBJ2-5; 7 nucleotides align to TRBD2. The CDR3 loop spans 14 amino acids. Germline trimming cut 4 bases from V and 2 bases from J; bases unmatched to any gene: 5. Looked up from germline, CDR1 is SGHRS and CDR2 is YFSETQ.